Described below is a single T cell receptor beta chain sequence and its context. Its antigen remains unidentified. The data belong to a study of cytomegalovirus exposure and HLA in healthy donors. About the research overall: Of approximately 400 genotyped donors, approximately 84% clustered with self-reported Caucasian donors.

CDR1 and CDR2 (germline): SGHTA, FQGNSA. The CDR3 extends over 15 amino acids. The junction had 5 bases not matched to a gene; V was cut back by 5 bases and J by 1 base. Study-wide findings and caveats: HLA-A and HLA-B allele assignments for most subjects were reportedly predicted accurately using TCR beta sequences.

PCR used 60 Vbeta primers and 13 Jbeta primers. Original processing methods: A later analysis tallied tens of millions of unique TCR beta chains, approximately 11 million of them shared. Using immunoSEQ multiplex PCR, the repertoire was profiled, and TCRdb retains in-frame clones only, with some absent. V and J calls and clone size are as listed in that table; D and trimming were resolved from the DNA. The repertoire has approximately 130,000 clones, around 75% of them found once; the top ten carry less than 9.5%. The chain has TRBV7-2 and TRBJ2-3; the match to TRBD2 covers 8 bases. The source of this sequence is a woman in her forties or fifties in good health and CMV-seropositive. Sequences were obtained from PBMCs. CDR3 sequence reads: CASSRTSSGTDTQYF. The CDR3 region has the DNA TGTGCCAGCAGCCGGACTAGCTCTGGCACAGATACGCAGTATTTT. The full variable domain, completed using reference TRBV7-2 and TRBJ2-3, is GAGVSQSPSNKVTEKGKDVELRCDPISGHTALYWYRQSLGQGLEFLIYFQGNSAPDKSGLPSDRFSAERTGGSVSTLTIQRTQQEDSAVYLCASSRTSSGTDTQYFGPGTRLTVL.